This T cell receptor beta chain was captured by sequencing in a study of OX40 agonist ivuxolimab in advanced cancers. The wider study: Under the entry rules, prior anti-PD-1, anti-PD-L1 or anti-CTLA-4 therapy was allowed, and about 40% had some. Three patients had partial responses: one hepatocellular carcinoma, two cutaneous melanoma.

Profiling relied on immunoSEQ multiplex PCR, and the TCRdb table lists in-frame clones only, not all of them. The sample has 65,000 to 100,000 clones; 84% are singletons. For this clone: The antigen is undetermined.

Regarding the study as a whole: Doses of 0.1 to 3.0 mg/kg were accompanied by clonal expansion of CD4+ and CD8+ blood T cells by week 6.

Germline lookup yields CDR1 SEHNR and CDR2 FQNEAQ (reference sequence). This CDR3 comprises 18 residues. The ends were cut back, 6 bases at V and 3 bases at J, with 27 bases in the middle. The genes are TRBV7-9 and TRBJ2-7, with D maybe TRBD2 (6 bases). This TCR was recovered from an adult with an advanced solid tumor such as melanoma, head and neck, liver or kidney cancer. The material was CD4+ or CD8+ T cells sorted from blood, obtained in a trial of the OX40 agonist ivuxolimab. The CDR3 bases are TGTGCCAGCAGTCATTCGACGGGGGAACTCAAAAAACTCTACGAGCAGTACTTC. Its translation is CASSHSTGELKKLYEQYF.